The present entry profiles one TCR beta chain with its context. TCRdb fed the RT-PCR reads into MiXCR, producing one record per CDR3 protein. The sample lists roughly 940,000 distinct CDR3 sequences, roughly 18% occurring once. The CDR3 sequence is 18 residues long. Per the germline V gene, CDR1 is SGHTA and CDR2 is FQGNSA. Unmatched junction bases numbered 6, after V lost 0 bases and J lost 0 bases. The sample is drawn from a study of patients and donors after allogeneic stem cell transplantation. This clonotype was sampled from a human donor who was either an allogeneic HSCT recipient or a stem cell or donor lymphocyte infusion donor (not recorded which). It is not recorded whose cells these are; they may come from a transplant donor. The source material was blood, either unsorted or a sorted T cell fraction (not recorded which). The chain couples TRBV7-2 to TRBJ2-7, with TRBD2 matching 12 bases. CDR3 coding DNA: TGTGCCAGCAGCTTAGCGAACCTAGCGGGAGGGGTCTCCTACGAGCAGTACTTC. It translates to CASSLANLAGGVSYEQYF.